This T cell receptor (beta chain) was identified in a study of cytomegalovirus exposure and HLA in healthy donors. Whole-study findings and limits: Later genetic work tied a missense DCLRE1C variant to beta-chain V and J trimming. The dataset shows that most TCR sequences were rare, while some public TCRs occurred in many donors. For cytomegalovirus status, the classifier reportedly gave diagnoses with high specificity and sensitivity.

The CDR3 covers 12 residues. The germline V gene encodes CDR1 SEHNR and CDR2 FQNEAQ (reference sequence). About this clone: Its antigen is undetermined. Mismatch with germline at one junction end may stem from a read error.

PCR amplification relied on 60 Vbeta primers (plus 13 Jbeta primers). Profiling relied on immunoSEQ multiplex PCR, and the TCRdb table lists in-frame clones only, not all of them. The sample has 90,000 to 100,000 clones, roughly four fifths seen once; the top ten hold 6% to 8.5%. The chain carries TRBV7-9 and TRBJ2-7; weak D call: TRBD1 (5 bases). Sequences were obtained from PBMCs. This clonotype originated in a female donor in good health and CMV-seronegative. CDR3 bases: TGTTCCAGCAGTTCCCAGGGCTACGAGCAGTACTTC. It specifies CSSSSQGYEQYF.